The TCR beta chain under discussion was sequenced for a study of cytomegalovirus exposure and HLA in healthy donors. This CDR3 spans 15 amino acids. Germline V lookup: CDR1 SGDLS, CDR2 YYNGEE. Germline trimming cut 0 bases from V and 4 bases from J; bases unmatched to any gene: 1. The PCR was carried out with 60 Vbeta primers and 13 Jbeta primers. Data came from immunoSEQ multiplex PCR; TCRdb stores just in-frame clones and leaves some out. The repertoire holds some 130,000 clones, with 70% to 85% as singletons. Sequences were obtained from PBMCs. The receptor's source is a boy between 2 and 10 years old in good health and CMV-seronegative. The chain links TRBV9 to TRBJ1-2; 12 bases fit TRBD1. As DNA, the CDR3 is TGTGCCAGCAGCGTAGGGGGACAGGGGGCCTATGGCTACACCTTC. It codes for CASSVGGQGAYGYTF. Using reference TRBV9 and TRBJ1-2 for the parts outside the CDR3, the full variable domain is DSGVTQTPKHLITATGQRVTLRCSPRSGDLSVYWYQQSLDQGLQFLIQYYNGEERAKGNILERFSAQQFPDLHSELNLSSLELGDSALYFCASSVGGQGAYGYTFGSGTRLTVV.